This T cell receptor (beta chain) appears in the sequencing data of a study of monozygotic twins with inflammatory bowel disease. A remark on this clonotype: Its antigen is still unknown.

General study results and limits: Distinction of different T cell subtypes was not possible.

TCRdb reprocessed the 5' RACE reads; each CDR3 protein has one entry and no DNA is given. The sample's table shows some 330,000 distinct CDR3 sequences. Per the germline V gene, CDR1 is SGHKS and CDR2 is YYEKEE (reference sequence). This CDR3 comprises 12 residues. The rearrangement joins TRBV5-5 to TRBJ1-1; TCRdb picks TRBD1, but there is no DNA to check that call. The source of this sequence is a human donor with ulcerative colitis or Crohn's disease, or a healthy co-twin of an affected twin (not recorded which). Specimen: blood. CDR3 sequence: CASSPLGQTAFF.